This T cell receptor beta chain was recovered during a study of blood T cell repertoires in COVID-19. Study details: Spain, Italy and the United States supplied samples that represented acute and convalescent COVID-19. Sample material is recorded as cDNA or gDNA derived from T cells, B-cell-depleted T cells, or PBMCs.

The CDR3 consists of 15 residues. In germline, CDR1 is SGHTA, CDR2 FQGTGA. The V end lost 5 bases, the J end lost 7 bases, and 15 bases lay between the germline ends. The protocol was immunoSEQ multiplex PCR, while the TCRdb copy is restricted to in-frame clones and leaves out a portion. The top ten clones hold around 0.96% of a sample with about 310,000 clones, around 90% of them seen once. Seattle patients were enrolled while actively infected and followed longitudinally. Sequencing was performed on peripheral blood. This rearrangement joins TRBV7-3 to TRBJ1-6; no clear D. The TCR comes from a woman in her forties with COVID-19, enrolled during active disease. The CDR3 region is CASSPRGGGNSPLHF. The CDR3 DNA reads TGTGCCAGCAGCCCGCGCGGAGGAGGGAATTCACCCCTCCACTTT.